The rows below give T cell receptor beta chains drawn from one sample of a study of low-dose radiotherapy and immunotherapy resistance in tumors. One entry per CDR3 protein, called by TCRdb with MiXCR from the reads. The table records around 83,000 distinct CDR3 sequences, approximately 19% of them present only once. The sample consisted of PBMCs, taken before treatment. Receptors originate from a male donor with prostate cancer. The CDR3 runs from the conserved cysteine through the conserved F or W. D genes are given only for firm matches. Not all rows give a size; the values are once, few, many and, for expanded clones, a class.

j_gene	v_gene	abundance	d_gene	CDR3nt	CDR3aa
TRBJ2-3	TRBV5-4	.	TRBD2	TGTGCCAGCAGCTTGGAGCGGGGGAGCACAGATACGCAGTATTTT	CASSLERGSTDTQYF
TRBJ1-1	TRBV9	.	TRBD1	TGTGCCAGCAGTTCCCGGGACAGGGGGAGAAACACTGAAGCTTTCTTT	CASSSRDRGRNTEAFF
TRBJ2-7	TRBV12-3/TRBV12-4	many	.	TGTGCCAGCAGTTCGCCGGCACTAGGGACCTACGAGCAGTACTTC	CASSSPALGTYEQYF
TRBJ2-2	TRBV7-9	many	TRBD1	TGTGCCAGCAGCTTCCGAGGGACAGGGGCATCGAACACCGGGGAGCTGTTTTTT	CASSFRGTGASNTGELFF
TRBJ1-1	TRBV28	many	.	TGTGCCAGCAGCTTGGAGGGGCTGGGCACTGAAGCTTTCTTT	CASSLEGLGTEAFF
TRBJ2-7	TRBV27	few	TRBD2	TGTGCCAGCAGTCCTAGCGGACCCGTTCACGAGCAGTACTTC	CASSPSGPVHEQYF
TRBJ2-5	TRBV5-6	many	TRBD2	TGTGCCAGCAGCTTGTCAAGCGGGGGTAACCAAGAGACCCAGTACTTC	CASSLSSGGNQETQYF
TRBJ2-7	TRBV5-1	many	.	TGCGCCAGCAGCTCCGGGCTGGATACTTACGAGCAGTACTTC	CASSSGLDTYEQYF
TRBJ2-3	TRBV20-1	many	TRBD2	TGCAGTGCTAGAGCGGGACTAGCGGGGGGCACCACAGATACGCAGTATTTT	CSARAGLAGGTTDTQYF
TRBJ2-3	TRBV20-1	many	.	TGCAGTGCTAGAGAGGGACGATACAACACAGATACGCAGTATTTT	CSAREGRYNTDTQYF
TRBJ2-7	TRBV5-4	.	TRBD1	TGTGCCAGCAGCTACGAATTAGCAGGGGGCTACGAGCAGTACTTC	CASSYELAGGYEQYF
TRBJ2-3	TRBV4-1	many	TRBD2	TGCGCCAGCAGCCAAGTACAAGAGCGGGGGGTTAGCACAGATACGCAGTATTTT	CASSQVQERGVSTDTQYF
TRBJ2-5	TRBV20-1	many	TRBD1	TGCAGTGCTAGAAGAGGGACAGGGGGCGAGACCCAGTACTTC	CSARRGTGGETQYF
TRBJ1-2	TRBV5-5	few	TRBD1	TGTGCCAGCAGCACCGGGACAGCTAATTTTAACTATGGCTACACCTTC	CASSTGTANFNYGYTF
TRBJ2-1	TRBV6-1	many	TRBD1	TGTGCCAGCAGTAAAACGACAGGGTATGAGCAGTTCTTC	CASSKTTGYEQFF
TRBJ2-5	TRBV12-3/TRBV12-4	many	TRBD2	TGTGCCAGCAGTTTTGTTTTGGCTAGCGGGACCCAAGAGACCCAGTACTTC	CASSFVLASGTQETQYF
TRBJ2-7	TRBV5-1	many	TRBD2	TGCGCCAGCAGCTTGGACCCAGCGGGAGTGTCTTACGAGCAGTACTTC	CASSLDPAGVSYEQYF
TRBJ2-3	TRBV29-1	many	.	TGCAGCTCACAGCCGCCCGGCAAGAGAACAGATACGCAGTATTTT	CSSQPPGKRTDTQYF
TRBJ1-1	TRBV3-1	once	.	TGTGCCAGCAGCCAAAATACAGTGAACACTGAAGCTTTCTTT	CASSQNTVNTEAFF
TRBJ2-7	TRBV12-5	many	.	TGTGCTAGTGGTTTGGGGGGCGGTTCCTACGAGCAGTACTTC	CASGLGGGSYEQYF
TRBJ2-1	TRBV24-1	many	.	TGTGCCACCAGTGATCCTAGATGGGAAAGAGGTTACAATGAGCAGTTCTTC	CATSDPRWERGYNEQFF
TRBJ2-3	TRBV4-1	many	.	TGCGCCAGCAGCCAAGTGGGCGGGGTTAGCACAGATACGCAGTATTTT	CASSQVGGVSTDTQYF
TRBJ2-2	TRBV7-8	many	TRBD2	TGTGCCAGCTCCTCGGGGGGGCGACCGGCCGGGGAGCTGTTTTTT	CASSSGGRPAGELFF
TRBJ2-1	TRBV2	many	.	TGTGCCAACGGGCGCGCGGGTGCACCGGGGAATGAGCAGTTCTTC	CANGRAGAPGNEQFF
TRBJ1-1	TRBV6-2/TRBV6-3	many	.	TGTGCCAGCATCCCTTCGGGGAGGGGGGGAACCAAGAGCACTGAAGCTTTCTTT	CASIPSGRGGTKSTEAFF
TRBJ1-2	TRBV5-4	many	.	TGTGCCAGCAGCTTATATGAGGGAGTAAACTATGGCTACACCTTC	CASSLYEGVNYGYTF
TRBJ2-1	TRBV29-1	.	TRBD2	TGCAGCGTCCAAGGTGAGACTAGCGGGGGGGCTTGGAATGAGCAGTTCTTC	CSVQGETSGGAWNEQFF
TRBJ2-1	TRBV4-3	.	.	TGCGCCAGCAGCCAAGTCAACAGTCTATACAATGAGCAGTTCTTC	CASSQVNSLYNEQFF
TRBJ2-2	TRBV10-3	many	.	TGTGCCATCACAAAGACGAACACCGGGGAGCTGTTTTTT	CAITKTNTGELFF
TRBJ1-2	TRBV5-1	.	TRBD1	TGCGCCAGCAGCTCACCCGGACAGGGTTATGGCTACACCTTC	CASSSPGQGYGYTF
TRBJ2-3	TRBV20-1	many	.	TGCAGTGCTAGAGGGCGGGCTAGCCGGCCAGATACGCAGTATTTT	CSARGRASRPDTQYF
TRBJ2-7	TRBV19	.	TRBD1	TGTGCCAGTAGTCCCAAGGGGGGGACAGGGACTTGGGAGCAGTACTTC	CASSPKGGTGTWEQYF
TRBJ2-3	TRBV20-1	many	TRBD1	TGCAGTGCTGAGACAGGGACAGATACGCAGTATTTT	CSAETGTDTQYF
TRBJ1-4	TRBV9	many	.	TGTGCCAGCAGCCCCCATACGACGAATGAAAAACTGTTTTTT	CASSPHTTNEKLFF
TRBJ2-1	TRBV3-1	many	.	TGTGCCAGCAGCCAAGATACGTCTAGTCGGTACAATGAGCAGTTCTTC	CASSQDTSSRYNEQFF
TRBJ2-2	TRBV9	many	.	TGTGCCAGCCAGGCAGGGACCGGGGAGCTGTTTTTT	CASQAGTGELFF
TRBJ1-2	TRBV19	.	TRBD1	TGTGCCAGTACCCCCGGGACAGGGGGCGGCTATGGCTACACCTTC	CASTPGTGGGYGYTF
TRBJ1-6	TRBV7-8	many	TRBD1	TGTGCCAGCAGCTTTCCGGGACAGGGGAATTCACCCCTCCACTTT	CASSFPGQGNSPLHF
TRBJ1-4	TRBV4-1	few	.	TGCGCCAGCAGCCAAGAATCGGTTTTCGGGACAAGGCCTAATGAAAAACTGTTTTTT	CASSQESVFGTRPNEKLFF
TRBJ2-4	TRBV2	.	.	TGTGCCAGCAGTGACTACAATGAGCAGTACTTC	CASSDYNEQYF
TRBJ2-5	TRBV7-2	many	TRBD2	TGTGCCAGCAGCCCACCGCCAGCGGGGGGGACCCAGTACTTC	CASSPPPAGGTQYF
TRBJ1-4	TRBV7-9	few	TRBD1	TGTGCCAGCAGCTCAACAGGGGGTTCAACTAATGAAAAACTGTTTTTT	CASSSTGGSTNEKLFF
TRBJ1-5	TRBV19	many	TRBD1	TGTGCCAGCTGGACCCCCGGGACAGGCAATCAGCCCCAGCATTTT	CASWTPGTGNQPQHF
TRBJ2-7	TRBV5-1	.	.	TGCGCCAGCAGCTTGACTGGACAGAAGGGCGAGCAGTACTTC	CASSLTGQKGEQYF
TRBJ2-5	TRBV30	many	.	TGTGCCTGGAGTGTACGGGGGTCCCAAGAGACCCAGTACTTC	CAWSVRGSQETQYF
TRBJ2-3	TRBV5-1	few	.	TGCGCCAGCAGCCCACAGGGCACAGATACGCAGTATTTT	CASSPQGTDTQYF
TRBJ2-1	TRBV12-3/TRBV12-4	many	TRBD2	TGTGCCAGCACGGGACTAGCGGGAGAGGTTGAGCAGTTCTTC	CASTGLAGEVEQFF
TRBJ2-7	TRBV27	many	.	TGTGCCAGCAGTTTTCGGTACGGGGGGCTCTACGAGCAGTACTTC	CASSFRYGGLYEQYF
TRBJ1-2	TRBV5-1	.	TRBD1	TGCGCCAGCCGGCCGGGACAGCCTAACTATGGCTACACCTTC	CASRPGQPNYGYTF
TRBJ2-1	TRBV20-1	many	.	TGCAGCGCACGGGGGGCGACCTCCTACAATGAGCAGTTCTTC	CSARGATSYNEQFF